These T cell receptor beta chains were read from a single sample in a study of T cell clones after liver transplantation. TCRdb keeps only in-frame clones here, not all; method: immunoSEQ multiplex PCR. The sample lists fewer than 70,000 clones; about two thirds were seen once. Sample: CD4+ T cells from blood, taken before liver transplant. The receptor source for this set is a human donor who received a liver transplant. Each CDR3 is given with its conserved first and last residue. D genes are given only for firm matches. A clone size is listed for some rows: how often the clone was seen (once, few, many), or a class if it is expanded.

>TRBV5-5|.|.|TRBJ1-5
CASSLQYREGSNQPQHF
TGTGCCAGCAGCTTACAATACAGGGAGGGTAGCAATCAGCCCCAGCATTTT
>TRBV28|TRBD1|.|TRBJ2-7
CASSRDRDDEQYF
TGTGCCAGCAGCCGGGACAGGGATGACGAGCAGTACTTC
>TRBV28|TRBD1|.|TRBJ1-2
CASSRLGQGHNYGYTF
TGTGCCAGCAGCCGGCTAGGACAGGGCCATAACTATGGCTACACCTTC
>TRBV7-2|.|.|TRBJ2-5
CASSPQFGETQYF
TGTGCCAGCAGCCCACAGTTCGGAGAGACCCAGTACTTC
>TRBV18|.|.|TRBJ2-7
CASSRQGRSGLEQYF
TGTGCCAGCTCGCGTCAAGGGAGGAGTGGTCTCGAGCAGTACTTC
>TRBV4-2|.|few|TRBJ1-5
CASSQDSQGPNQPQHF
TGTGCCAGCAGCCAAGATTCCCAGGGGCCCAATCAGCCCCAGCATTTT
>TRBV5-6|TRBD1|.|TRBJ1-5
CASSPGTGTLGPQHF
TGTGCCAGCAGCCCTGGGACAGGTACCTTGGGGCCCCAGCATTTT
>TRBV6-1|TRBD2|.|TRBJ2-3
CASSEAFLTSGRTDTQYF
TGTGCCAGCAGTGAAGCGTTCCTGACTAGCGGTCGCACAGATACGCAGTATTTT
>TRBV9|.|.|TRBJ1-2
CASSVEVSTGQDGYTF
TGTGCCAGCAGCGTAGAGGTTTCGACAGGTCAGGATGGCTACACCTTC
>TRBV28|.|.|TRBJ2-3
CASSRYTDTQYF
TGTGCCAGCAGCCGTTACACAGATACGCAGTATTTT